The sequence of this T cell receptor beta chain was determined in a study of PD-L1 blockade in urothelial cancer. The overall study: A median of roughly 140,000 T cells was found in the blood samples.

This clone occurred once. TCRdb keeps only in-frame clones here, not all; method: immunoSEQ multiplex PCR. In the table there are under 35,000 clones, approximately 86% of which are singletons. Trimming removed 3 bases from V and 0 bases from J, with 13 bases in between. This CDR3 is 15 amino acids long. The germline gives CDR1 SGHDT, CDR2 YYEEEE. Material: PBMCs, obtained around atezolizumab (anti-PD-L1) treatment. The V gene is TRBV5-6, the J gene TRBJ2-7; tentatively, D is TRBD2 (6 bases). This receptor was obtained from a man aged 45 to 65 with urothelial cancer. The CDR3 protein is CASSSGDSGSYEQYF. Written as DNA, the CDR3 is TGTGCCAGCAGCTCTGGGGACTCGGGCTCCTACGAGCAGTACTTC.